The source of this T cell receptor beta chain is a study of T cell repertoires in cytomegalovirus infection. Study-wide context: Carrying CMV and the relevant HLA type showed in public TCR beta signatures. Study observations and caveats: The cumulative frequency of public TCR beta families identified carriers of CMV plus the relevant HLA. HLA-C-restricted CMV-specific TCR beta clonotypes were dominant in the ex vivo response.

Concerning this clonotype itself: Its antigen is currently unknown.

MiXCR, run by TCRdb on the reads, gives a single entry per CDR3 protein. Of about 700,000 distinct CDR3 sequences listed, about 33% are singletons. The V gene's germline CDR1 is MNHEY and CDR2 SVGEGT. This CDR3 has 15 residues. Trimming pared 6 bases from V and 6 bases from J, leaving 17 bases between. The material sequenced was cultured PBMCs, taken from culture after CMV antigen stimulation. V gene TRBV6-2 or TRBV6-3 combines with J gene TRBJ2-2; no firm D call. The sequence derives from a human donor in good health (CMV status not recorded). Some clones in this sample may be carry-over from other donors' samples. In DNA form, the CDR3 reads TGTGCCAGCAGCCGCAATGAAGCCGGGCCCGGGGAGCTGTTTTTT. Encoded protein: CASSRNEAGPGELFF.